Following are 11 T cell receptor beta chains from one sample sequenced in a study of CD4 T cells in relation to SARS-CoV-2 and coronaviruses. Method: immunoSEQ multiplex PCR; TCRdb's copy keeps in-frame clones and lacks some. The profile shows under 25,000 clones, less than 80% of them singletons. These receptors' antigens are unknown. Before the COVID-19 pandemic, during about 2010-2019, CD4+ T cells were taken from unexposed donors. Isolation of CD4+ T cells took place after roughly nine days in culture. The material sequenced was CD4+ T cells from PBMCs, cultured in vitro. Source of these receptors: a human donor in good health.

The chain recombines TRBV4-3 with TRBJ1-1; D is possibly TRBD1 (5 bases). The V gene's germline CDR1 is LGHNA and CDR2 YSLEER. V shed 1 base and J shed 5 bases, with 14 bases lying between them. The CDR3 is 15 residues long. As DNA, the CDR3 is TGCGCCAGCAGCCAAGCTCAGGGTCGGAGAACTGAAGCTTTCTTT. This encodes CASSQAQGRRTEAFF.

The chain links TRBV28 to TRBJ2-2; 8 bases line up with TRBD1. The CDR3 sequence is 15 residues long. V lost 6 bases and J lost 7; bases outside the gene matches: 10. Germline CDR1 reads MDHEN; CDR2 reads SYDVKM. The CDR3 loop is CASSHRTGHIGELFF. DNA for the CDR3: TGTGCCAGCAGCCACCGGACAGGGCACATCGGGGAGCTGTTTTTT.

The gene calls are TRBV19 and TRBJ1-5, with 10 nucleotides matching TRBD1. Unmatched junction bases numbered 6, after V lost 6 bases and J lost 4 bases. Germline assignment: CDR1 LNHDA and CDR2 SQIVND (reference sequence). CDR3 size: 15 residues. CDR3 region: CASRVDRGLNQPQHF. CDR3 in DNA: TGTGCCAGTAGGGTCGACAGGGGGCTTAATCAGCCCCAGCATTTT.

This chain joins TRBV19 and TRBJ2-1; 8 bases fit TRBD2. Germline assignment: CDR1 LNHDA and CDR2 SQIVND (reference sequence). The CDR3 loop spans 14 amino acids. With 8 bases clipped from V and 0 bases from J, the junction kept 3 bases outside the gene matches. CDR3 sequence reads: CASYSGTSYNEQFF. CDR3 in DNA: TGTGCCAGTTATAGCGGGACCTCCTACAATGAGCAGTTCTTC. Full variable domain (outside the CDR3, taken from reference TRBV19 and TRBJ2-1): DGGITQSPKYLFRKEGQNVTLSCEQNLNHDAMYWYRQDPGQGLRLIYYSQIVNDFQKGDIAEGYSVSREKKESFPLTVTSAQKNPTAFYLCASYSGTSYNEQFFGPGTRLTVL.

The chain recombines TRBV7-9 with TRBJ2-3, with 10 positions matching TRBD2. V lost 5 bases, J lost 2 bases, and 7 bases stayed unmatched. The CDR3 totals 16 residues. Germline CDR1 and CDR2: SEHNR and FQNEAQ (reference sequence). CDR3 loop: CASSTRLAGATDTQYF. The CDR3 DNA follows: TGTGCCAGCAGCACCCGGCTAGCGGGGGCCACAGATACGCAGTATTTT.

This sequence joins TRBV4-1 and TRBJ2-6; D remains unclear. This CDR3 spans 17 amino acids. V was shortened by 4 bases and J by 2 bases, with 15 bases between the two germline ends. In germline, CDR1 is MGHRA, CDR2 YSYEKL. This chain's CDR3 is CASSLLSSKAGANVLTF. DNA for the CDR3: TGCGCCAGCAGCCTGCTCTCCTCTAAGGCTGGGGCCAACGTCCTGACTTTC.

The gene calls are TRBV19 and TRBJ2-1; 11 bases fit TRBD2. The CDR3 length is 15 residues. V trimming: 10 bases; J trimming: 4 bases; junction bases outside the gene matches: 9. The germline V gene encodes CDR1 LNHDA and CDR2 SQIVND (reference sequence). Written as DNA, the CDR3 is TGTGCCACCTTTAGCGGGAGGGTCCCGTACAATGAGCAGTTCTTC. Amino acid sequence: CATFSGRVPYNEQFF.

In this sample, this clone is large (0.1 to 1%). The rearrangement links TRBV9 to TRBJ2-5, with D possibly TRBD2 on 6 matching bases. Trimming pared 7 bases from V and 7 bases from J, leaving 17 bases between. The CDR3 has 13 residues. Germline V gene sequence: CDR1 SGDLS, CDR2 YYNGEE. The CDR3 nucleotides read TGTGCCAGCTCTCAAACCAACGGGGGGACCCAGTACTTC. Residues: CASSQTNGGTQYF.

The chain joins TRBV2 to TRBJ1-5; D might be TRBD1 (5 bases). The V end lost 6 bases, the J end lost 0 bases, and 12 bases lay between the germline ends. The CDR3 length is 15 residues. Germline V gives CDR1 SNHLY, CDR2 FYNNEI. CDR3 sequence (DNA): TGTGCCAGCAGGGAGTACAGGAGTAGCAATCAGCCCCAGCATTTT. It is translated as CASREYRSSNQPQHF.

The chain recombines TRBV6-1 with TRBJ1-6, with 8 bases fitting TRBD1. V shed 6 bases, J shed 9 bases, and the junction held 10 bases outside the gene matches. The CDR3 spans 15 residues. The germline CDR1 and CDR2 sequences are MNHNS and SASEGT. The CDR3 loop reads CASSQGDRQPSPLHF. As DNA, the CDR3 is TGTGCCAGCAGCCAGGGGGACAGGCAACCTTCACCCCTCCACTTT.

The DNA of the CDR3 is TGTGCCAGCAGCAGAGACAGGTCTAACTATGGCTACACCTTC. It translates to CASSRDRSNYGYTF. This chain joins TRBV7-2 and TRBJ1-2, with TRBD1 as a possible D gene (6 bases). V was trimmed by 5 bases and J by 0 bases, leaving 10 bases between them. In germline, CDR1 is SGHTA, CDR2 FQGNSA. The CDR3 is 14 residues long.